The clone carrying this T cell receptor (beta chain) was recorded a few times. Generated by immunoSEQ multiplex PCR, the TCRdb table keeps only in-frame clones and is missing some. In the table there are 80,000 to 95,000 clones, about 91% of which are singletons. The sample originates from a study of OX40 agonist ivuxolimab in advanced cancers. Study at large: Dose-escalation patients had hepatocellular carcinoma, melanoma, renal cell or head and neck cancer. Three patients, one with hepatocellular carcinoma and two with cutaneous melanoma, responded partially.

V was trimmed by 5 bases and J by 8 bases, leaving 10 bases between them. Germline V CDR1 and CDR2: SNHLY, FYNNEI. This CDR3 contains 11 residues. Patients with a history of autoimmune disease or on systemic immunosuppression were excluded. The chain links TRBV2 to TRBJ2-7; no definite D call. Sequencing used CD4+ or CD8+ T cells sorted from blood, obtained in a trial of the OX40 agonist ivuxolimab. This clonotype was obtained from an adult with an advanced solid tumor such as melanoma, head and neck, liver or kidney cancer. The CDR3 DNA follows: TGTGCCAGCAGTCCTCGTGACCAGCAGTACTTC. This sequence encodes CASSPRDQQYF.